A selection of T cell receptor beta chains follows, all from one sample in a study of T-cell memory formation after mild COVID-19. One entry per CDR3 protein, called by TCRdb with MiXCR from the 5' RACE reads. The table shows 130,000 to 150,000 distinct CDR3 sequences, with 5.5% to 7% occurring only once. What was sequenced was PBMCs or a T cell subset sorted from them (not recorded which). The receptors were sampled from an adult woman who had mild COVID-19 (a few samples of this study predate the infection). Cell type and time point are not known. Both conserved end residues are part of each CDR3.

V gene: TRBV7-6; J gene: TRBJ2-1; CDR3 protein: CASSSNFAGGNDNEQFF
V gene: TRBV10-3; J gene: TRBJ1-3; CDR3 protein: CAISGTGISGNTIYF
V gene: TRBV3-1; J gene: TRBJ2-1; CDR3 protein: CASSITGTSSNEQFF
V gene: TRBV5-1; J gene: TRBJ2-7; CDR3 protein: CASSLGPGTGGAGLEQYF
V gene: TRBV9; J gene: TRBJ1-1; CDR3 protein: CASSFGQGSTEAFF
V gene: TRBV20-1; J gene: TRBJ2-4; CDR3 protein: CSGVMGGPGKNIQYF
V gene: TRBV12-3/TRBV12-4; J gene: TRBJ2-3; CDR3 protein: CASSLGGGAARGTQYF
V gene: TRBV29-1; J gene: TRBJ2-1; CDR3 protein: CSVASSSYNEQFF
V gene: TRBV11-1; J gene: TRBJ1-2; CDR3 protein: CASSFRDRDGLANYGYTF
V gene: TRBV7-2; J gene: TRBJ2-3; CDR3 protein: CASPRGATDTQYF